Each of the 22 T cell receptor beta chains below was sequenced from the same sample in a study of vaccination and CD4 T cells after COVID-19. The antigens for these receptors are not known. Treatment reported: roughly 10-day PBMC culture with coronavirus spike peptide pools or control peptides (ViraFEST assay). Sequencing of DNA taken from cultured CD4+ T cells relied on the Oncomine TCR Beta short-read assay. TCRdb called the PCR reads again in MiXCR, with one record for every CDR3 protein. The sample contains under 20,000 distinct CDR3 sequences, 25% to 40% of which appear only once. The sequenced material came from cultured CD4+ T cells from blood. These receptors came from a human donor with COVID-19.

V usage is TRBV20-1 and J usage is TRBJ2-1; possible D gene TRBD2, 5 bases. The V end was cut by 0 bases, the J end by 2 bases, with 17 bases between. The germline gives CDR1 DFQATT, CDR2 SNEGSKA (reference sequence). CDR3 length equals 17 residues. As DNA, the CDR3 is TGCAGTGCTAGAGATCAATCCGGGGTGCAAGCCTACAATGAGCAGTTCTTC. It encodes CSARDQSGVQAYNEQFF.

The rearrangement joins TRBV6-9 to TRBJ1-1, with 8 bases that match TRBD1. The CDR3 loop spans 11 amino acids. V shed 11 bases and J 4 bases; nucleotides not matched to a gene: 3. Germline values: CDR1 MNHGY, CDR2 SVAAGI. CDR3 coding DNA: TGTGCCTTGACAGGGGTCACTGAAGCTTTCTTT. Translation: CALTGVTEAFF.

This clonotype was observed a handful of times. This rearrangement joins TRBV24-1 to TRBJ1-2, with 12 bases that match TRBD1. Germline CDR1 reads KGHDR; CDR2 reads SFDVKD. The CDR3 totals 15 residues. V was pared by 4 bases and J by 6 bases, with 5 bases of the junction left unmatched. The CDR3 DNA reads as TGTGCCACCAGTGAGCCCGGGACAGGGGGCCATGGCTACACCTTC. Its protein is CATSEPGTGGHGYTF.

With respect to this clonotype: The germline gene is not matched at one end of the junction; a read error may be the cause. The rearrangement uses TRBV20-1 and TRBJ2-3; 10 nucleotides match TRBD2. This CDR3 is 13 amino acids long. The germline CDR1 and CDR2 sequences are DFQATT and SNEGSKA (reference sequence). CDR3 bases: TGCAGTGCTTCTAGCGGGGGCACGGATACGCAGTATTTT. Its translation is CSASSGGTDTQYF.

This clonotype was found a few times. CDR3 residues: CASTGGLQETQYF. The CDR3 nucleotides read TGTGCCAGCACAGGCGGGCTCCAAGAGACCCAGTACTTC. V and J are TRBV2 and TRBJ2-5; D possibly corresponds to TRBD2 (5 bases). The CDR3 contains 13 residues. The germline V gene has CDR1 SNHLY and CDR2 FYNNEI. Deletions cut 7 bases from V and 1 base from J, with 10 bases between.

The chain uses TRBV6-1 and TRBJ1-6, with a weak D call TRBD1 (6 bases). This CDR3 comprises 14 residues. CDR1 and CDR2 from the germline V gene are MNHNS and SASEGT. The V end was cut by 6 bases, the J end by 3 bases, with 9 bases between. The CDR3 reads CASRGQSYNSPLHF. CDR3 coding DNA: TGTGCCAGCAGAGGACAGAGCTATAATTCACCCCTCCACTTT.

Only a few counts were recorded for this clonotype. The rearrangement joins TRBV6-1 to TRBJ1-5; 7 nucleotides match TRBD1. The CDR3 is 15 amino acids. Per the germline V gene, CDR1 is MNHNS and CDR2 is SASEGT. The ends lost 10 bases at V and 0 bases at J; junction bases unmatched: 9. CDR3 DNA sequence: TGTGCCACCCTGGGAGCAGGGGGTAGCAATCAGCCCCAGCATTTT. This codes for CATLGAGGSNQPQHF.

This clonotype was seen a handful of times. This chain joins TRBV11-2 and TRBJ2-7, with D unresolved. CDR3 length equals 12 residues. Germline CDR1 SGHAT, CDR2 FQNNGV. Trimming pared 1 base from V and 3 bases from J, leaving 4 bases between. The CDR3 protein is CASSLAGYEQYF. CDR3 nucleotides: TGTGCCAGCAGCTTAGCCGGCTACGAGCAGTACTTC.

This clonotype was seen a few times. The chain couples TRBV27 to TRBJ2-3; 8 bases map to TRBD2. In germline, CDR1 is MNHEY, CDR2 SMNVEV (reference sequence). CDR3 length equals 16 residues. V gave up 5 bases and J gave up 2 bases; unmatched junction bases: 9. The CDR3 sequence is CASSIRAGDLTDTQYF. The CDR3 DNA reads as TGTGCCAGCAGTATCCGAGCGGGGGACCTCACAGATACGCAGTATTTT.

This sequence joins TRBV27 and TRBJ2-7, with 8 nucleotides matching TRBD1. The CDR3 spans 16 residues. J lost 1 base, V lost 4 bases, and 9 bases had no gene match. From germline, CDR1 is MNHEY and CDR2 SMNVEV (reference sequence). CDR3 DNA sequence: TGTGCCAGCAGTTCAGCCCGGGACAGGAGATCCTACGAGCAGTACTTC. Translated: CASSSARDRRSYEQYF.

The chain links TRBV27 to TRBJ2-2, with 9 bases that match TRBD2. The junction had 12 bases not matched to a gene; V was cut back by 11 bases and J by 2 bases. This CDR3 has 16 residues. From germline, CDR1 is MNHEY and CDR2 SMNVEV (reference sequence). The CDR3 DNA reads TGTGCCGCTGGCAACAGCGGGGGGATTAACACCGGGGAGCTGTTTTTT. The encoded protein is CAAGNSGGINTGELFF.

This clonotype was detected only a few times. The chain employs TRBV6-1 and TRBJ1-1; the match to TRBD1 covers 7 bases. Germline values: CDR1 MNHNS, CDR2 SASEGT. This CDR3 has 14 amino acids. Trimming at V came to 9 bases and at J to 0 bases, leaving 7 bases not matched to a gene. CDR3 region: CASKGGDMNTEAFF. CDR3 bases: TGTGCCAGTAAAGGGGGCGACATGAACACTGAAGCTTTCTTT.

This clonotype was detected only a few times. The V gene is TRBV7-2, the J gene TRBJ1-5; possibly TRBD1 for D (6 bases). From germline, CDR1 is SGHTA and CDR2 FQGNSA. V was shortened by 3 bases and J by 3 bases, with 12 bases between the two germline ends. The CDR3 is 15 amino acids. CDR3 sequence reads: CASSFLDRNNQPQHF. CDR3 coding DNA: TGTGCCAGCAGCTTTCTAGACAGGAACAATCAGCCCCAGCATTTT.

The chain carries TRBV21-1 and TRBJ1-2; the DNA was not used to check the table's D call, TRBD1. TRBV21-1 is termed a pseudogene. The CDR3 is 14 amino acids. The CDR3 bases are TGTGCCAGCACGGGGATCGGGTCCCCTTATGGCTACACCTTC. Its translation is CASTGIGSPYGYTF.

This chain uses TRBV28 with TRBJ1-2; 7 positions agree with TRBD1. Per the germline V gene, CDR1 is MDHEN and CDR2 is SYDVKM. V was clipped by 7 bases and J by 2 bases; unmatched bases: 10. The CDR3 length is 15 residues. The CDR3 nucleotides read TGTGCCAGCACCGAGGGGGCGGCCACAAACTATGGCTACACCTTC. Protein: CASTEGAATNYGYTF.

V is TRBV24-1 and J is TRBJ2-7; 10 nucleotides match TRBD1. This CDR3 has 18 residues. Trimming took 4 bases from V and 2 from J; bases not matched to a gene: 13. Germline V gene sequence: CDR1 KGHDR, CDR2 SFDVKD. CDR3: CATSDPSAGTGDPYEQYF. CDR3 DNA sequence: TGTGCCACCAGTGACCCCTCAGCCGGGACAGGGGATCCCTACGAGCAGTACTTC.

V is TRBV4-2 and J is TRBJ2-7; 9 bases map to TRBD1. Unmatched junction bases numbered 2, after V lost 1 base and J lost 1 base. The CDR3 totals 15 residues. Germline-derived CDR1 and CDR2 are LGHNA and YNFKEQ. The DNA of the CDR3 is TGTGCCAGCAGCCAAGGTGGGACAGGGTCCTACGAGCAGTACTTC. Its translation is CASSQGGTGSYEQYF.

This clonotype occurred a few times. V gene TRBV15 combines with J gene TRBJ2-7, with D tentatively TRBD1 or TRBD2 (6 bases each). CDR3 length: 16 amino acids. V dropped 0 bases and J dropped 5 bases, with 17 bases sitting between them. Germline V gene data show CDR1 as LNHNV and CDR2 as YYDKDF (reference sequence). This chain's CDR3 is CATSRDSTGALDEQYF. The CDR3 nucleotides read TGTGCCACCAGCAGAGATAGTACGGGGGCTCTGGACGAGCAGTACTTC.

This clonotype ranks as medium-sized. The DNA of the CDR3 is TGTGCCAGCAGGCCAGCCGGGACAGGGGGTGGCTACACCTTC. Its translation: CASRPAGTGGGYTF. The chain links TRBV6-1 to TRBJ1-2, with 11 bases matching TRBD1. V shed 6 bases, J shed 7 bases, and the junction held 7 bases outside the gene matches. The CDR3 extends over 14 amino acids. The germline V gene has CDR1 MNHNS and CDR2 SASEGT.

The rearrangement links TRBV5-4 to TRBJ1-2; the D gene is possibly TRBD1 (6 bases). Trimming took 4 bases from V and 8 from J, leaving 18 bases between them. This CDR3 is 14 amino acids long. The germline V gene encodes CDR1 SGHNT and CDR2 YYREEE (reference sequence). CDR3 bases: TGTGCCAGCAGCCCCCAAGCAGGGGAGCGGGGCTACACCTTC. Its translation: CASSPQAGERGYTF. The complete variable domain, with remaining parts taken from reference TRBV5-4 and TRBJ1-2, reads ETGVTQSPTHLIKTRGQQVTLRCSSQSGHNTVSWYQQALGQGPQFIFQYYREEENGRGNFPPRFSGLQFPNYSSELNVNALELDDSALYLCASSPQAGERGYTFGSGTRLTVV.

Details on this clonotype: At one end, the junction sequence differs from germline, possibly due to a read error. This rearrangement joins TRBV6-5 to TRBJ1-2, with 8 bases fitting TRBD1. The CDR3 length is 14 residues. Germline CDR1 reads MNHEY; CDR2 reads SVGAGI. This CDR3 is CASSYRDRNYGYIF. Here the CDR3 DNA reads TGTGCCAGCAGTTACCGGGACAGGAACTATGGCTACATCTTC.

The chain uses TRBV6-1 and TRBJ1-5; 7 bases match TRBD1. The germline gives CDR1 MNHNS, CDR2 SASEGT. With 10 bases clipped from V and 7 bases from J, the junction kept 10 bases outside the gene matches. The CDR3 runs 13 residues. The CDR3 nucleotides are TGTGCCATTGGAGGGGGCGCGGGGCAGCCCCAGCATTTT. This codes for CAIGGGAGQPQHF.